These 28 T cell receptor beta chains were sequenced from one sample in a study of identifying expanded T cells in peripheral blood (dated by TCRdb to between 2018 and 2020). The method behind the library was the immunoSEQ multiplex PCR assay. Imported from immuneACCESS, the table was reduced by TCRdb to in-frame sequences with V and J called. These copies leave out some clones; in studies compared against another copy, an unresolved V gene accounts for under half, and the cause of the remainder is not known. Within this sample are roughly 100,000 clones, with about 87% of them counted one time only. 13% to 15% of the sample goes to the ten largest clones. Specimen: blood. The receptors were sampled from a person aged 18 to 75 in good health.

This chain links TRBV5-5 with TRBJ2-7; TRBD1 matches at 9 bases. Looked up from germline, CDR1 is SGHKS and CDR2 is YYEKEE (reference sequence). Trimming at V came to 0 bases and at J to 5 bases, leaving 3 bases not matched to a gene. The CDR3 is 14 residues long. The CDR3 protein is CASSLGGQGHEQYF. The CDR3 DNA is TGTGCCAGCAGCTTGGGGGGACAGGGACACGAGCAGTACTTC. Full variable domain (remainder filled in from reference TRBV5-5 and TRBJ2-7): DAGVTQSPTHLIKTRGQQVTLRCSPISGHKSVSWYQQVLGQGPQFIFQYYEKEERGRGNFPDRFSARQFPNYSSELNVNALLLGDSALYLCASSLGGQGHEQYFGPGTRLTVT.

The CDR3 bases are TGTGCCAGCAGTTTATCGTTTTCGATTTACGAGCAGTACTTC. Translation gives CASSLSFSIYEQYF. The chain employs TRBV27 and TRBJ2-7; D unresolved. Germline CDR1 and CDR2: MNHEY and SMNVEV (reference sequence). The CDR3 sequence is 14 residues long. The germline V and J ends were trimmed by 0 bases and 4 bases, with 10 bases remaining between them.

V and J are TRBV7-2 and TRBJ1-6, with TRBD1 identical over 7 bases. Germline loops: CDR1 SGHTA, CDR2 FQGNSA. The CDR3 loop spans 16 amino acids. The V segment lost 1 base and the J segment 4 bases; nucleotides outside the gene matches: 4. In DNA form, the CDR3 reads TGTGCCAGCAGCTTAGTGGGACAGACGTATAATTCACCCCTCCACTTT. Its protein product is CASSLVGQTYNSPLHF.

The chain couples TRBV28 to TRBJ1-1; 8 nucleotides match TRBD1. Germline V lookup: CDR1 MDHEN, CDR2 SYDVKM. This CDR3 comprises 15 residues. Unmatched junction bases numbered 14, after V lost 8 bases and J lost 6 bases. CDR3 loop: CASYYFGQGGAEAFF. CDR3 DNA: TGTGCCAGCTATTATTTCGGACAGGGAGGGGCTGAAGCTTTCTTT. The whole variable domain, remainder taken from reference TRBV28 and TRBJ1-1, is DVKVTQSSRYLVKRTGEKVFLECVQDMDHENMFWYRQDPGLGLRLIYFSYDVKMKEKGDIPEGYSVSREKKERFSLILESASTNQTSMYLCASYYFGQGGAEAFFGQGTRLTVV.

This clone was seen just once. V usage is TRBV11-2 and J usage is TRBJ2-3, with unresolved D. CDR1 SGHAT and CDR2 FQNNGV come from the germline V gene. The CDR3 contains 15 residues. V was shortened by 1 base and J by 1 base, with 9 bases between the two germline ends. CDR3 in amino acids: CASSLGGLGTDTQYF. As DNA, the CDR3 is TGTGCCAGCAGCTTAGGCGGCCTGGGCACAGATACGCAGTATTTT.

The CDR3 region is CASGPGGLQAGYTF. The CDR3 DNA is TGCGCCAGCGGCCCAGGGGGCTTACAGGCCGGCTACACCTTC. This chain joins TRBV5-1 and TRBJ1-2, with TRBD1 matching 8 bases. The junction had 13 bases not matched to a gene; V was cut back by 7 bases and J by 8 bases. The CDR3 spans 14 residues. Germline V gene data show CDR1 as SGHRS and CDR2 as YFSETQ.

With respect to this clone: The same CDR3 also results from other DNA sequences found in this sample. V gene TRBV7-2 combines with J gene TRBJ2-5; D remains unclear. The CDR3 runs 12 residues. Germline V gene sequence: CDR1 SGHTA, CDR2 FQGNSA. Trimming took off 1 base at V and 4 bases at J, with 4 bases between the two ends. Here the CDR3 DNA reads TGTGCCAGCAGCTTAGGGGTAGAGACCCAGTACTTC. Translating it yields CASSLGVETQYF.

V usage is TRBV2 and J usage is TRBJ1-5; the D gene is possibly TRBD1 (6 bases). The CDR3 length is 12 residues. Trimming shortened V by 7 bases and J by 9 bases, and 13 bases separated the two germline ends. Looked up from germline, CDR1 is SNHLY and CDR2 is FYNNEI. CDR3 sequence: CASTRPRGPQHF. The CDR3 DNA reads TGTGCCAGCACCCGGCCCAGGGGGCCCCAGCATTTT.

The sample holds one count of this clone. The V gene is TRBV6-6, the J gene TRBJ2-1; 9 bases align to TRBD2. The CDR3 covers 16 residues. CDR1 and CDR2 (germline): MNHNY, SVGAGI (reference sequence). The ends lost 6 bases at V and 0 bases at J; junction bases unmatched: 6. The CDR3 region has the DNA TGTGCCAGCAGCCCCGGGACTAGCATCTCCTACAATGAGCAGTTCTTC. Translated: CASSPGTSISYNEQFF.

The V gene is TRBV7-9, the J gene TRBJ1-1; possible D gene TRBD1, 6 bases. Trimming shortened V by 5 bases and J by 1 base, and 11 bases separated the two germline ends. Germline V gene data show CDR1 as SEHNR and CDR2 as FQNEAQ (reference sequence). The CDR3 is 14 residues long. The CDR3 nucleotides are TGTGCCAGCAGCCCCGAGACAGGGAACACTGAAGCTTTCTTT. This translates into CASSPETGNTEAFF.

The V gene is TRBV4-2, the J gene TRBJ2-2, with 8 bases lining up with TRBD2. Germline assignment: CDR1 LGHNA and CDR2 YNFKEQ. This CDR3 is 16 amino acids long. Trimming at V came to 4 bases and at J to 6 bases, leaving 10 bases not matched to a gene. The DNA of the CDR3 is TGTGCCAGCAGCCGGGCGGGGGGCCCCACGGCCGGGGAGCTGTTTTTT. Translation gives CASSRAGGPTAGELFF.

This chain's CDR3 is CASSLGDSTRTDTQYF. As DNA, the CDR3 is TGTGCCAGCAGCTTGGGGGACAGCACCCGCACAGATACGCAGTATTTT. The V and J genes are TRBV7-8 and TRBJ2-3; 7 bases match TRBD1. The germline V gene has CDR1 SGHVS and CDR2 FQNEAQ. Trimming took 3 bases from V and 1 from J; bases not matched to a gene: 7. The CDR3 consists of 16 residues.

The chain links TRBV6-6 to TRBJ1-2; TRBD1 matches at 10 bases. Germline values: CDR1 MNHNY, CDR2 SVGAGI (reference sequence). V shed 5 bases, J shed 8 bases, and the junction held 8 bases outside the gene matches. The CDR3 is 14 amino acids. The CDR3, as DNA: TGTGCCAGCAGTGCCGGGACAGGGGAAACAGGCTACACCTTC. The encoded protein is CASSAGTGETGYTF.

To note about this clone: Additional DNA sequences in this sample encode the identical CDR3. V usage is TRBV5-1 and J usage is TRBJ2-3; 7 bases align to TRBD1. The germline gives CDR1 SGHRS, CDR2 YFSETQ. J was trimmed by 2 bases and V by 3 bases; bases with no gene match: 3. The CDR3 is 14 residues long. The CDR3 DNA reads TGCGCCAGCAGCTCGGGACAGTCCACAGATACGCAGTATTTT. Translated: CASSSGQSTDTQYF.

J is TRBJ2-7 and V is TRBV9; D is possibly TRBD2 (7 bases). V dropped 0 bases and J dropped 0 bases, with 10 bases sitting between them. CDR3 length: 15 residues. Looked up from germline, CDR1 is SGDLS and CDR2 is YYNGEE. In nucleotides, the CDR3 is TGTGCCAGCAGCGTAGGGGGAGGGGGCTCCTACGAGCAGTACTTC. Protein: CASSVGGGGSYEQYF.

CDR3 sequence: CASSIKQDTGELFF. The CDR3 DNA is TGTGCCAGCAGCATTAAACAGGACACCGGGGAGCTGTTTTTT. The gene calls are TRBV7-9 and TRBJ2-2, with a tentative D call TRBD1 (5 bases). The CDR3 has 14 residues. V dropped 5 bases and J dropped 3 bases, with 10 bases sitting between them. Germline values: CDR1 SEHNR, CDR2 FQNEAQ (reference sequence).

V is TRBV5-1 and J is TRBJ2-5, with D perhaps matching TRBD1 or TRBD2 (5 bases each). The CDR3 contains 14 residues. The V and J ends lost 5 bases and 5 bases respectively, with 16 bases between them. Germline CDR1 is SGHRS and CDR2 is YFSETQ. The CDR3 is CASRAQLGEETQYF. CDR3 bases: TGCGCCAGCAGAGCACAACTAGGGGAGGAGACCCAGTACTTC.

V usage is TRBV30 and J usage is TRBJ1-4; D may be TRBD1 (5 bases). Trimming removed 5 bases from V and 5 bases from J, with 15 bases in between. Per the germline V gene, CDR1 is GTSNPN and CDR2 is SVGIG (reference sequence). The CDR3 length is 14 residues. CDR3 sequence reads: CAWGRDFGNEKLFF. In nucleotides, the CDR3 is TGTGCCTGGGGCAGGGATTTCGGCAATGAAAAACTGTTTTTT.

This clone came up once. The chain uses TRBV6-1 and TRBJ2-3; no clear D. V was trimmed by 5 bases and J by 3 bases, leaving 12 bases between them. Germline V gene sequence: CDR1 MNHNS, CDR2 SASEGT. This CDR3 is built from 14 residues. CDR3 DNA sequence: TGTGCCAGCAGTTCCGGGCAGGAGACAGATACGCAGTATTTT. Protein product: CASSSGQETDTQYF.

This clone has more than one count but fewer than ten. In DNA form, the CDR3 reads TGTGCCAGTAGAGGGACTCCTGGAAACACCATATATTTT. Amino acids: CASRGTPGNTIYF. The chain is built from TRBV19 and TRBJ1-3; possible D gene TRBD1, 5 bases. The CDR3 has 13 residues. V gave up 6 bases and J gave up 2 bases, with 8 bases separating them. Germline V gene sequence: CDR1 LNHDA, CDR2 SQIVND (reference sequence). Using reference TRBV19 and TRBJ1-3 for the parts outside the CDR3, the full variable domain is DGGITQSPKYLFRKEGQNVTLSCEQNLNHDAMYWYRQDPGQGLRLIYYSQIVNDFQKGDIAEGYSVSREKKESFPLTVTSAQKNPTAFYLCASRGTPGNTIYFGEGSWLTVV.

This clone was detected once. The chain carries TRBV29-1 and TRBJ1-3; unclear D gene. Germline CDR1 reads SQVTM; CDR2 reads ANQGSEA. The V gene lost 5 bases and the J gene lost 0 bases, with 8 bases spanning the gap. The CDR3 consists of 13 residues. The CDR3 nucleotides are TGCAGCGTTTTTGTGATCTCTGGAAACACCATATATTTT. Its translation is CSVFVISGNTIYF.

This chain joins TRBV19 and TRBJ2-5; TRBD2 aligns across 10 bases. V was pared by 4 bases and J by 4 bases, with 9 bases of the junction left unmatched. The CDR3 length is 16 residues. Germline CDR1 reads LNHDA; CDR2 reads SQIVND (reference sequence). The CDR3 bases are TGTGCCAGTAGTAAAACAGCGGGAGGGCCCTCAGAGACCCAGTACTTC. It yields the protein CASSKTAGGPSETQYF.

The chain recombines TRBV6-8 with TRBJ2-7, with 7 bases aligning to TRBD1. This CDR3 comprises 14 residues. Germline trimming cut 2 bases from V and 2 bases from J; bases unmatched to any gene: 3. Germline lookup yields CDR1 MNHGY and CDR2 SAAAGT. Here the CDR3 DNA reads TGTGCCAGCAGTTACGGGACAGACCCCTACGAGCAGTACTTC. This gives the protein CASSYGTDPYEQYF.

J is TRBJ2-1 and V is TRBV6-5, with D perhaps being TRBD1 or TRBD2 (5 bases each). Germline lookup yields CDR1 MNHEY and CDR2 SVGAGI. V was clipped by 5 bases and J by 3 bases, with 8 bases between them. The CDR3 extends over 13 amino acids. The CDR3 here is CASSRDHYNEQFF. The CDR3 DNA is TGTGCCAGCAGTCGGGACCACTACAATGAGCAGTTCTTC.

The table lists this clone with a few counts. The rearrangement links TRBV7-9 to TRBJ2-1, with TRBD1 matching over 7 bases. Germline V lookup: CDR1 SEHNR, CDR2 FQNEAQ (reference sequence). Trimming at V came to 4 bases and at J to 2 bases, leaving 8 bases not matched to a gene. This CDR3 contains 16 residues. CDR3 residues: CASSSRQGRTYNEQFF. The CDR3 DNA follows: TGTGCCAGCAGCTCCAGACAGGGTCGAACCTACAATGAGCAGTTCTTC.

In nucleotides, the CDR3 is TGCGCCAGCAGCCCACGCGCGGGGGACACCTACAATGAGCAGTTCTTC. This sequence encodes CASSPRAGDTYNEQFF. The V gene is TRBV4-1, the J gene TRBJ2-1, with D tentatively TRBD2 (7 bases). V lost 4 bases and J lost 2, with 15 bases in between. The CDR3 contains 16 residues. From germline, CDR1 is MGHRA and CDR2 YSYEKL.

The chain uses TRBV6-5 and TRBJ1-1; 7 bases align to TRBD1. The CDR3 has 15 amino acids. V shed 5 bases, J shed 2 bases, and the junction held 8 bases outside the gene matches. Germline loops: CDR1 MNHEY, CDR2 SVGAGI. The CDR3 DNA is TGTGCCAGCAGTAGAGGGGACAGCCTCAACACTGAAGCTTTCTTT. This codes for CASSRGDSLNTEAFF.

The chain recombines TRBV7-9 with TRBJ1-4, with 7 bases that match TRBD1. The V gene end was trimmed by 4 bases and the J gene end by 2 bases; junction bases not matched to a gene: 13. The length of the CDR3 is 18 residues. Germline V gene lookup returns CDR1 SEHNR and CDR2 FQNEAQ (reference sequence). CDR3 sequence (DNA): TGTGCCAGCAGCTCCCTCACACGTCGACAGGGCACTAATGAAAAACTGTTTTTT. This gives the protein CASSSLTRRQGTNEKLFF.